The clone carrying this TCR beta chain was observed at least ten times. Its target is not known. Construction of TCR beta libraries relied on iRepertoire HTBI primers and on Arm-PCR targeting CDR3 regions. How the authors handled the data: In the combined samples, approximately 64 TRBV and 14 TRBJ segments were identified. Each CDR3 protein gets one entry after TCRdb re-called the multiplex PCR reads with MiXCR. These V and J calls rely on TCRdb rather than the paper's analysis. The table shows around 420,000 distinct CDR3 sequences, with roughly 15% occurring only once. These data originate in a study of regulatory T cells in long-lasting Graves disease. General study findings and limits: There were preferences for TRBV28, TRBJ1-2 and TRBJ2-5 in persistent disease. Persistent patients shared 2,500 to 3,000 public clonotypes among themselves. Newly diagnosed patients shared fewer, at 900 to 1,000.

Time point defined: newly diagnosed GD, antithyroid drugs for less than 3 months. TCR sequences were obtained from RNA taken from PBMCs. The CDR3 runs 11 residues. V was pared by 10 bases and J by 6 bases, with 2 bases of the junction left unmatched. Germline V gene data show CDR1 as SNHLY and CDR2 as FYNNEI. The TCR was taken from a female donor with Graves disease. The J gene is TRBJ1-2, the V gene TRBV2; 10 bases map to TRBD1. The sample here was peripheral blood mononuclear cells (PBMCs), taken at new diagnosis, from a patient treated with antithyroid drugs. The CDR3 loop is CATGTGDGYTF. The CDR3 nucleotides are TGTGCCACCGGGACAGGGGATGGCTACACCTTC. Supplemented by reference TRBV2 and TRBJ1-2, the full variable domain reads EPEVTQTPSHQVTQMGQEVILRCVPISNHLYFYWYRQILGQKVEFLVSFYNNEISEKSEIFDDQFSVERPDGSNFTLKIRSTKLEDSAMYFCATGTGDGYTFGSGTRLTVV.